This entry lists 17 T cell receptor beta chains sequenced from one sample in a study of blood T cell repertoires in COVID-19. Only in-frame clones appear in the TCRdb table, and some are missing; sequencing was by immunoSEQ multiplex PCR. The table lists about 150,000 clones, about four fifths of them singletons, with more than 2% in the top ten. The material sequenced was peripheral blood. The receptors stem from a man between 65 and 79 years old with acute or convalescent COVID-19.

The chain couples TRBV19 to TRBJ2-5, with D unclear. Germline lookup yields CDR1 LNHDA and CDR2 SQIVND (reference sequence). Trimming pared 3 bases from V and 4 bases from J, leaving 12 bases between. The CDR3 contains 14 residues. CDR3 nucleotides: TGTGCCAGTAGTATTTCTAGTTCACCAGAGACCCAGTACTTC. The encoded protein is CASSISSSPETQYF.

The chain recombines TRBV9 with TRBJ2-5, with D perhaps TRBD2 (6 bases). The V gene lost 4 bases and the J gene lost 3 bases, with 10 bases spanning the gap. This CDR3 region has 13 residues. Germline V gene lookup returns CDR1 SGDLS and CDR2 YYNGEE. The CDR3, as DNA: TGTGCCAGCAGCTACGGGACTGAAGAGACCCAGTACTTC. It specifies CASSYGTEETQYF.

The J gene is TRBJ2-1, the V gene TRBV5-1, with 11 bases aligning to TRBD2. The CDR3 runs to 15 residues. From germline, CDR1 is SGHRS and CDR2 YFSETQ. J gave up 7 bases and V 4 bases, and 7 bases lay outside the gene matches. CDR3 residues: CASSLGTSGQNEQFF. CDR3 nucleotides: TGCGCCAGCAGCCTCGGGACTAGCGGACAAAATGAGCAGTTCTTC. Full variable domain (remainder filled in from reference TRBV5-1 and TRBJ2-1): KAGVTQTPRYLIKTRGQQVTLSCSPISGHRSVSWYQQTPGQGLQFLFEYFSETQRNKGNFPGRFSGRQFSNSRSEMNVSTLELGDSALYLCASSLGTSGQNEQFFGPGTRLTVL.

The V call is TRBV5-1, the J call TRBJ2-2; TRBD2 matches 9 bases. There are 19 residues in the CDR3. CDR1 and CDR2 from the germline V gene are SGHRS and YFSETQ. After removal of 0 bases from V and 4 bases from J, the junction contained 13 bases not matched to a gene. The CDR3, as DNA: TGCGCCAGCAGCTTGGTGAAAGGATTCGCTAGCGGGGTCACCGGGGAGCTGTTTTTT. Its protein is CASSLVKGFASGVTGELFF.

The chain links TRBV19 to TRBJ1-3, with a tentative D call TRBD1 (5 bases). V lost 3 bases and J lost 2, with 14 bases in between. CDR1 LNHDA and CDR2 SQIVND come from the germline V gene (reference sequence). The CDR3 has 16 amino acids. The chain's CDR3 is CASSIPGSITGNTIYF. The CDR3 region has the DNA TGTGCCAGTAGTATCCCAGGGTCAATTACTGGAAACACCATATATTTT.

This sequence joins TRBV2 and TRBJ2-1; TRBD2 aligns across 7 bases. CDR1 is SNHLY and CDR2 is FYNNEI in the germline V gene. The CDR3 is 15 residues long. The ends lost 6 bases at V and 0 bases at J; junction bases unmatched: 5. CDR3 DNA sequence: TGTGCCAGCAGAGAGCGGGACGGCTCCTACAATGAGCAGTTCTTC. As protein: CASRERDGSYNEQFF.

This clone appeared once. V usage is TRBV7-2 and J usage is TRBJ2-3, with D perhaps matching TRBD2 (6 bases). The germline gives CDR1 SGHTA, CDR2 FQGNSA. Trimming took 5 bases from V and 0 from J, leaving 12 bases between them. This CDR3 is built from 15 residues. The CDR3 DNA is TGTGCCAGCAGCCCGGGACTGGGTAGCACAGATACGCAGTATTTT. Amino acid sequence: CASSPGLGSTDTQYF.

In its sample, this clone was seen a few times. The chain employs TRBV27 and TRBJ1-5, with D unresolved. The CDR3 length is 13 residues. Germline V gene lookup returns CDR1 MNHEY and CDR2 SMNVEV (reference sequence). Trimming stripped 7 bases from V and 9 bases from J, with 16 bases between. CDR3 residues: CASNKEGLGPQHF. For the CDR3, the DNA is TGTGCCAGCAACAAGGAGGGTTTAGGGCCCCAGCATTTT.

The chain is built from TRBV7-9 and TRBJ1-4; D possibly corresponds to TRBD1 (5 bases). Trimming took off 2 bases at V and 7 bases at J, with 11 bases between the two ends. The germline CDR1 and CDR2 sequences are SEHNR and FQNEAQ (reference sequence). The CDR3 extends over 14 amino acids. The CDR3 reads CASSLRDSVEKLFF. The CDR3 DNA reads as TGTGCCAGCAGCTTAAGGGACTCGGTTGAAAAACTGTTTTTT. The whole variable domain, filled in from reference TRBV7-9 and TRBJ1-4, reads DTGVSQNPRHKITKRGQNVTFRCDPISEHNRLYWYRQTLGQGPEFLTYFQNEAQLEKSRLLSDRFSAERPKGSFSTLEIQRTEQGDSAMYLCASSLRDSVEKLFFGSGTQLSVL.

The genes are TRBV7-9 and TRBJ1-2; 9 bases fit TRBD1. Germline V lookup: CDR1 SEHNR, CDR2 FQNEAQ (reference sequence). J was trimmed by 6 bases and V by 2 bases; bases with no gene match: 4. The CDR3 is made up of 14 amino acids. The CDR3 loop is CASSLSDRGNGYTF. The DNA for the CDR3 is TGTGCCAGCAGCTTAAGCGACAGGGGGAATGGCTACACCTTC.

J is TRBJ2-7 and V is TRBV5-1; tentative D call: TRBD2 (7 bases). Germline-derived CDR1 and CDR2 are SGHRS and YFSETQ. There are 13 residues in the CDR3. The V end lost 2 bases, the J end lost 5 bases, and 11 bases lay between the germline ends. CDR3 in amino acids: CASSFKGGNEQYF. The CDR3 DNA follows: TGCGCCAGCAGCTTCAAGGGGGGGAACGAGCAGTACTTC.

The rearrangement joins TRBV7-2 to TRBJ2-5; D perhaps matches TRBD1 (5 bases). The CDR3 is 15 residues long. Trimming removed 5 bases at V and 1 base at J, with 14 bases between. Germline CDR1 reads SGHTA; CDR2 reads FQGNSA. This CDR3 reads CASSSVGHSQETQYF. The CDR3 DNA follows: TGTGCCAGCAGCAGTGTGGGGCATTCCCAAGAGACCCAGTACTTC.

This chain links TRBV7-9 with TRBJ2-5, with D possibly being TRBD2 (5 bases). With 7 bases removed from V and 4 bases from J, the gap between germline ends came to 10 bases. Germline V gives CDR1 SEHNR, CDR2 FQNEAQ (reference sequence). The CDR3 length is 12 residues. CDR3 in amino acids: CASTLGVETQYF. The CDR3 bases are TGTGCCAGCACCCTCGGGGTAGAGACCCAGTACTTC.

The chain links TRBV7-3 to TRBJ2-7, with 10 bases identical to TRBD2. Germline V gene lookup returns CDR1 SGHTA and CDR2 FQGTGA. This CDR3 comprises 15 residues. V lost 6 bases and J lost 7; bases outside the gene matches: 12. CDR3 amino acids: CASSLSGASGSEQYF. CDR3 coding DNA: TGTGCCAGCAGTTTGAGCGGGGCTAGCGGGAGTGAGCAGTACTTC.

The chain carries TRBV10-1 and TRBJ2-7; possibly TRBD2 for D (7 bases). Per germline, CDR1 WNHNN and CDR2 SYGVQD (reference sequence). V gave up 9 bases and J gave up 3 bases, with 21 bases separating them. The CDR3 length is 15 residues. The CDR3 DNA is TGCGCCAGTCATTGGGGAGGGGACACGCTCTACGAGCAGTACTTC. It is translated as CASHWGGDTLYEQYF.

This clone turned up a few times. The chain has TRBV7-9 and TRBJ2-2; unclear D gene. Germline V gives CDR1 SEHNR, CDR2 FQNEAQ (reference sequence). The V end was cut by 1 base, the J end by 3 bases, with 6 bases between. CDR3 size: 14 residues. The DNA of the CDR3 is TGTGCCAGCAGCTTAGGCCCGGACACCGGGGAGCTGTTTTTT. Residues: CASSLGPDTGELFF. The full variable domain, with the rest looked up from reference TRBV7-9 and TRBJ2-2, is DTGVSQNPRHKITKRGQNVTFRCDPISEHNRLYWYRQTLGQGPEFLTYFQNEAQLEKSRLLSDRFSAERPKGSFSTLEIQRTEQGDSAMYLCASSLGPDTGELFFGEGSRLTVL.

The J gene is TRBJ2-3, the V gene TRBV5-1; 15 nucleotides line up with TRBD2. The trim removed 1 base at V and 4 bases at J, leaving 1 base unmatched. The V gene's germline CDR1 is SGHRS and CDR2 YFSETQ. The CDR3 totals 16 residues. As DNA, the CDR3 is TGCGCCAGCAGCTTGTGGACTAGCGGGGGGGCAGATACGCAGTATTTT. Translation: CASSLWTSGGADTQYF.